The 6 T cell receptor beta chains given below trace back to one sample, sequenced in a study of blood T cell repertoires in COVID-19. Measured with immunoSEQ multiplex PCR; TCRdb has only the in-frame clones, and not every one. This sample yields fewer than 350,000 clones, of which around 86% are seen a single time; about 5% belongs to the top ten. The sequenced sample consisted of PBMCs or T cells enriched from blood (not recorded which). The receptors were sampled from a man aged 60 to 69 who had recovered from COVID-19.

The rearrangement uses TRBV6-5 and TRBJ2-7; possible D gene TRBD1, 5 bases. Germline V gene lookup returns CDR1 MNHEY and CDR2 SVGAGI. The CDR3 extends over 13 amino acids. Trimming pared 8 bases from V and 2 bases from J, leaving 13 bases between. CDR3 region: CASGNRFAYEQYF. For the CDR3, the DNA is TGTGCCAGCGGTAACAGGTTTGCCTACGAGCAGTACTTC.

The rearrangement uses TRBV18 and TRBJ1-3, with D possibly being TRBD1 (6 bases). Per germline, CDR1 KGHSH and CDR2 LQKENI. The CDR3 has 16 residues. V was pared by 4 bases and J by 0 bases, with 13 bases between. CDR3 bases: TGTGCCAGCTCACTCGACTCAGGGGCCTCTGGAAACACCATATATTTT. It codes for CASSLDSGASGNTIYF. The entire variable domain, with the rest obtained from reference TRBV18 and TRBJ1-3, is as follows: NAGVMQNPRHLVRRRGQEARLRCSPMKGHSHVYWYRQLPEEGLKFMVYLQKENIIDESGMPKERFSAEFPKEGPSILRIQQVVRGDSAAYFCASSLDSGASGNTIYFGEGSWLTVV.

The chain combines TRBV29-1 with TRBJ1-1, with TRBD1 as a possible D gene (6 bases). Germline V gene sequence: CDR1 SQVTM, CDR2 ANQGSEA. Between the trimmed V and J ends, which lost 6 bases and 5 bases, there was a span of 10 bases. This CDR3 spans 11 amino acids. CDR3 amino acids: CSVGGATEAFF. In nucleotides, the CDR3 is TGCAGCGTCGGGGGGGCAACTGAAGCTTTCTTT.

V and J are TRBV28 and TRBJ1-5; D is uncertain. V lost 2 bases and J 6 bases, leaving 5 bases between the germline ends. This CDR3 comprises 12 residues. Germline V gene data show CDR1 as MDHEN and CDR2 as SYDVKM. This chain's CDR3 is CASSLAGQPQHF. CDR3 nucleotides: TGTGCCAGCAGTTTAGCAGGTCAGCCCCAGCATTTT.

The genes are TRBV7-2 and TRBJ2-7, with TRBD1 matching 9 bases. The CDR3 covers 13 residues. V was pared by 6 bases and J by 4 bases, with 4 bases of the junction left unmatched. Germline loops: CDR1 SGHTA, CDR2 FQGNSA. The CDR3 region has the DNA TGTGCCAGCAGTTGGGACAGGGATTACGAGCAGTACTTC. It specifies CASSWDRDYEQYF. Together with reference TRBV7-2 and TRBJ2-7, the CDR3 gives the full variable domain: GAGVSQSPSNKVTEKGKDVELRCDPISGHTALYWYRQSLGQGLEFLIYFQGNSAPDKSGLPSDRFSAERTGGSVSTLTIQRTQQEDSAVYLCASSWDRDYEQYFGPGTRLTVT.

The chain carries TRBV4-1 and TRBJ1-3, with D hard to call. This CDR3 contains 16 residues. V was clipped by 0 bases and J by 5 bases, with 14 bases between them. The germline V gene has CDR1 MGHRA and CDR2 YSYEKL. CDR3 region: CASSQDWAGGRNTIYF. The CDR3 DNA reads TGCGCCAGCAGCCAAGATTGGGCAGGAGGGAGAAACACCATATATTTT.